The next 25 T cell receptor beta chains were all read from a single sample in a study of blood T cell repertoires in COVID-19. Assay: immunoSEQ multiplex PCR; the TCRdb copy retains only in-frame clones and omits some. This table holds about 15,000 clones, about 80% found once. Sequencing input: peripheral blood. The receptors come from a human donor in a cohort sampled during active COVID-19.

The count of this clone is one. The J gene is TRBJ2-1, the V gene TRBV11-2; D call uncertain. Germline-derived CDR1 and CDR2 are SGHAT and FQNNGV. V was trimmed by 4 bases and J by 5 bases, leaving 15 bases between them. The CDR3 covers 15 residues. The CDR3 coding sequence is TGTGCCAGCAGCTATCAAAGCCTATTAAACAATGAGCAGTTCTTC. Translation: CASSYQSLLNNEQFF.

This clone was detected a few times. This chain connects TRBV4-2 to TRBJ1-2, with unresolved D. Germline lookup yields CDR1 LGHNA and CDR2 YNFKEQ. The CDR3 is 17 residues long. V was trimmed by 0 bases and J by 5 bases, leaving 19 bases between them. The CDR3 sequence is CASSQEVGSLGGYGYTF. In nucleotides, the CDR3 is TGTGCCAGCAGCCAAGAGGTGGGCAGCCTAGGAGGTTATGGCTACACCTTC.

This clone was seen only a few times. The chain recombines TRBV7-2 with TRBJ1-6; possible D gene TRBD1, 5 bases. The V end lost 7 bases, the J end lost 8 bases, and 24 bases lay between the germline ends. Per the germline V gene, CDR1 is SGHTA and CDR2 is FQGNSA. This CDR3 contains 17 residues. As DNA, the CDR3 is TGTGCCAGCACCCCCTTAAGGGATTGGGGCGGTGATTCACCCCTCCACTTT. Protein product: CASTPLRDWGGDSPLHF.

V and J are TRBV10-3 and TRBJ2-3; 10 nucleotides agree with TRBD2. Unmatched junction bases numbered 10, after V lost 7 bases and J lost 6 bases. The germline V gene has CDR1 ENHRY and CDR2 SYGVKD. The CDR3 extends over 15 amino acids. DNA for the CDR3: TGTGCCATCAATGGACTAGCGGATTCAAAGGATACGCAGTATTTT. Protein: CAINGLADSKDTQYF.

The J gene is TRBJ2-1, the V gene TRBV15, with a possible D match to TRBD1 (6 bases). This CDR3 has 15 amino acids. Per germline, CDR1 LNHNV and CDR2 YYDKDF (reference sequence). The germline V and J ends were trimmed by 2 bases and 6 bases, with 14 bases remaining between them. The CDR3: CATSRRRDTLNEQFF. The CDR3 region has the DNA TGTGCCACCAGCAGACGACGGGACACCCTCAATGAGCAGTTCTTC. The variable domain in full, with the rest retrieved from reference TRBV15 and TRBJ2-1, is DAMVIQNPRYQVTQFGKPVTLSCSQTLNHNVMYWYQQKSSQAPKLLFHYYDKDFNNEADTPDNFQSRRPNTSFCFLDIRSPGLGDTAMYLCATSRRRDTLNEQFFGPGTRLTVL.

This clone was counted a few times. The genes are TRBV5-6 and TRBJ2-2; D is possibly TRBD2 (5 bases). Germline loops: CDR1 SGHDT, CDR2 YYEEEE. The germline V and J ends were trimmed by 1 base and 7 bases, with 17 bases remaining between them. CDR3 length: 16 amino acids. CDR3 sequence (DNA): TGTGCCAGCAGCTTGTTCGGGGTAGCCTGGGTCGGGGAGCTGTTTTTT. It is translated as CASSLFGVAWVGELFF.

The V call is TRBV18, the J call TRBJ2-2; D gene uncertain. The CDR3 is 15 residues long. Deletions cut 2 bases from V and 2 bases from J, with 9 bases between. The germline gives CDR1 KGHSH, CDR2 LQKENI. For the CDR3, the DNA is TGTGCCAGCTCACCAGAGCTCCCTAACACCGGGGAGCTGTTTTTT. Its protein product is CASSPELPNTGELFF.

The V and J genes are TRBV5-1 and TRBJ2-1, with 11 bases matching TRBD1. There are 15 residues in the CDR3. J lost 5 bases, V lost 4 bases, and 5 bases had no gene match. Germline CDR1 SGHRS, CDR2 YFSETQ. CDR3 in amino acids: CASSPGTGGDNEQFF. The DNA of the CDR3 is TGCGCCAGCAGCCCGGGGACAGGGGGAGACAATGAGCAGTTCTTC. The variable domain in full, completed from reference TRBV5-1 and TRBJ2-1, reads KAGVTQTPRYLIKTRGQQVTLSCSPISGHRSVSWYQQTPGQGLQFLFEYFSETQRNKGNFPGRFSGRQFSNSRSEMNVSTLELGDSALYLCASSPGTGGDNEQFFGPGTRLTVL.

The chain couples TRBV4-1 to TRBJ1-4; D unresolved. This CDR3 contains 13 residues. Trimming removed 3 bases from V and 7 bases from J, with 9 bases in between. From germline, CDR1 is MGHRA and CDR2 YSYEKL. The CDR3 nucleotides read TGCGCCAGCAGCCACCCCGGGAGTGAAAAACTGTTTTTT. Protein product: CASSHPGSEKLFF.

The rearrangement joins TRBV12-3 or TRBV12-4 to TRBJ1-2; TRBD1 matches at 8 bases. V dropped 4 bases and J dropped 8; count of bases not matched to a gene: 3. This CDR3 contains 12 residues. The CDR3 loop reads CASSSDRGGYTF. The CDR3 DNA follows: TGTGCCAGCAGTTCCGACAGGGGCGGCTACACCTTC.

For the CDR3, the DNA is TGTGCCAGCTTCAGTGACTACGAGCAGTACTTC. Residues: CASFSDYEQYF. The chain carries TRBV6-5 and TRBJ2-7; D unclear. Trimming removed 8 bases from V and 3 bases from J, with 8 bases in between. The CDR3 length is 11 residues. CDR1 is MNHEY and CDR2 is SVGAGI in the germline V gene.

The chain couples TRBV6-1 to TRBJ1-3, with TRBD1 matching 8 bases. J lost 5 bases, V lost 1 base, and 7 bases had no gene match. The CDR3 has 16 amino acids. From germline, CDR1 is MNHNS and CDR2 SASEGT. CDR3 loop: CASSEVSGGLRNTIYF. DNA of the CDR3: TGTGCCAGCAGTGAAGTGTCAGGGGGCCTGAGAAACACCATATATTTT.

Only a few counts were recorded for this clone. The chain has TRBV28 and TRBJ1-5, with 7 positions matching TRBD1. The V gene's germline CDR1 is MDHEN and CDR2 SYDVKM. Losses at the gene ends were 6 bases for V and 6 bases for J; bases not matched to a gene: 17. The CDR3 has 17 residues. CDR3: CASSLGLVGGPRQPQHF. The CDR3 DNA is TGTGCCAGCAGCCTGGGCCTCGTAGGGGGCCCGCGTCAGCCCCAGCATTTT.

The rearrangement uses TRBV29-1 and TRBJ2-5; D gene ambiguous. There are 12 residues in the CDR3. V gave up 4 bases and J gave up 5 bases, with 11 bases separating them. From germline, CDR1 is SQVTM and CDR2 ANQGSEA. The CDR3 loop reads CSVGSMVETQYF. CDR3 DNA: TGCAGCGTTGGTTCTATGGTCGAGACCCAGTACTTC.

This chain uses TRBV28 with TRBJ2-5; D gene uncertain. Germline values: CDR1 MDHEN, CDR2 SYDVKM. This CDR3 has 12 amino acids. The V end lost 2 bases, the J end lost 7 bases, and 8 bases lay between the germline ends. The CDR3 DNA reads TGTGCCAGCAGTTTACGGTCAGGGACCCAGTACTTC. Its protein product is CASSLRSGTQYF.

V usage is TRBV20-1 and J usage is TRBJ2-5; the match to TRBD2 covers 9 bases. Trimming took 3 bases from V and 5 from J; bases not matched to a gene: 10. This CDR3 is 15 amino acids long. Germline assignment: CDR1 DFQATT and CDR2 SNEGSKA (reference sequence). Here the CDR3 reads CSASRLRGGLETQYF. The CDR3 DNA sequence: TGCAGTGCTAGTCGACTGCGGGGGGGCCTTGAGACCCAGTACTTC.

The V and J genes are TRBV10-3 and TRBJ2-1; D may be TRBD1 (5 bases). Germline CDR1 reads ENHRY; CDR2 reads SYGVKD. The ends were cut back, 0 bases at V and 5 bases at J, with 11 bases in the middle. The CDR3 runs to 15 residues. CDR3 sequence (DNA): TGTGCCATCAGTGAGTCTAGGGCAGGGAACAATGAGCAGTTCTTC. Its translation: CAISESRAGNNEQFF.

On this clone: Germline and junction disagree at one end, which may indicate a read error. This chain joins TRBV27 and TRBJ2-7; TRBD1 is a possible D gene (5 bases). This CDR3 is built from 9 residues. CDR1 and CDR2 (germline): MNHEY, SMNVEV (reference sequence). The CDR3, as DNA: TGTGCCAGCGGGGCCGAACAACGCTTC. Amino acids: CASGAEQRF.

This clone was observed a few times. The genes are TRBV20-1 and TRBJ1-1; perhaps TRBD1 as D (6 bases). Per germline, CDR1 DFQATT and CDR2 SNEGSKA (reference sequence). The CDR3 sequence is 11 residues long. Trimming left V 6 bases short and J 4 bases short, with 9 bases between. The CDR3, as DNA: TGCAGTGCGGACAGCTTCACTGAAGCTTTCTTT. Encoded protein: CSADSFTEAFF.

The rearrangement links TRBV27 to TRBJ2-7; TRBD2 agrees at 13 bases. V trimming: 6 bases; J trimming: 6 bases; junction bases outside the gene matches: 5. There are 14 residues in the CDR3. Germline V lookup: CDR1 MNHEY, CDR2 SMNVEV (reference sequence). The CDR3 DNA reads TGTGCCAGCAGCCGGACTAGCGGGGGAAGCGAGCAGTACTTC. Its translation: CASSRTSGGSEQYF.

The V call is TRBV6-5, the J call TRBJ2-3; 7 nucleotides align to TRBD2. V lost 3 bases and J lost 2; bases outside the gene matches: 5. In germline, CDR1 is MNHEY, CDR2 SVGAGI. The CDR3 consists of 15 residues. As DNA, the CDR3 is TGTGCCAGCAGTTATGGGGGAGGGAACACAGATACGCAGTATTTT. Residues: CASSYGGGNTDTQYF.

This clone showed up just once. V usage is TRBV5-6 and J usage is TRBJ1-4, with D possibly matching TRBD1 (5 bases). The CDR3 consists of 16 residues. The germline gives CDR1 SGHDT, CDR2 YYEEEE. The V gene lost 5 bases and the J gene lost 4 bases, with 18 bases spanning the gap. CDR3 sequence reads: CASSYKTMDINEKLFF. In DNA, the CDR3 is TGTGCCAGCAGTTATAAAACTATGGACATTAATGAAAAACTGTTTTTT.

The chain joins TRBV9 to TRBJ1-1; D is undetermined. The V gene's germline CDR1 is SGDLS and CDR2 YYNGEE. The CDR3 totals 13 residues. Trimming removed 4 bases at V and 5 bases at J, with 12 bases between. CDR3 loop: CASSPGLTTEAFF. In DNA form, the CDR3 reads TGTGCCAGCAGCCCAGGACTGACGACTGAAGCTTTCTTT.

The chain links TRBV29-1 to TRBJ1-1; possibly TRBD1 for D (5 bases). Germline V lookup: CDR1 SQVTM, CDR2 ANQGSEA. The CDR3 is 12 amino acids. The V end was cut by 7 bases, the J end by 1 base, with 10 bases between. The CDR3 reads CSGGSGNTEAFF. CDR3 nucleotides: TGCAGCGGGGGCAGCGGGAACACTGAAGCTTTCTTT.

V gene TRBV27 combines with J gene TRBJ2-7, with 8 bases matching TRBD1. V trimming: 3 bases; J trimming: 5 bases; junction bases outside the gene matches: 6. Germline V gene data show CDR1 as MNHEY and CDR2 as SMNVEV (reference sequence). The CDR3 covers 14 residues. Here the CDR3 reads CASSLAGTGNEQYF. The CDR3 region has the DNA TGTGCCAGCAGTTTGGCCGGGACAGGCAACGAGCAGTACTTC.